Below, 25 T cell receptor beta chains from the same sample are listed, as sequenced in a study of Graves' ophthalmopathy and Graves' hyperthyroidism. Amplification targeted the TCR beta CDR3 regions, with RNA transcripts as the source material. After a first-round RT-PCR with HTBI primers, a second-round multiplex PCR was run. TCRdb reprocessed the multiplex PCR reads with MiXCR, giving one entry per CDR3 protein. Here the sample spans fewer than 400,000 distinct CDR3 sequences, around 20% being singletons. The sequenced sample consisted of peripheral blood. These receptors all come from a young woman with Graves' ophthalmopathy.

This clonotype has just a few counts. This chain links TRBV30 with TRBJ2-7; D gene ambiguous. Germline V gene lookup returns CDR1 GTSNPN and CDR2 SVGIG (reference sequence). Trimming removed 8 bases from V and 0 bases from J, with 14 bases in between. The CDR3 is made up of 13 amino acids. Written as DNA, the CDR3 is TGTGCCGGAGTGGGGTTCAACTCCTACGAGCAGTACTTC. It specifies CAGVGFNSYEQYF. Together with reference TRBV30 and TRBJ2-7, the CDR3 gives the full variable domain: SQTIHQWPATLVQPVGSPLSLECTVEGTSNPNLYWYRQAAGRGLQLLFYSVGIGQISSEVPQNLSASRPQDRQFILSSKKLLLSDSGFYLCAGVGFNSYEQYFGPGTRLTVT.

This chain uses TRBV6-2 or TRBV6-3 with TRBJ2-5, with a possible D match to TRBD2 (5 bases). CDR3 length: 13 residues. The germline V gene encodes CDR1 MNHEY and CDR2 SVGEGT. Trimming removed 6 bases from V and 5 bases from J, with 13 bases in between. The CDR3 DNA reads TGTGCCAGCAGCGGACTTCGGAGGGAGACCCAGTACTTC. Protein sequence: CASSGLRRETQYF.

With respect to this clonotype: One junction end disagrees with the germline gene, perhaps due to a read error. The chain recombines TRBV6-2 or TRBV6-3 with TRBJ1-1, with 9 positions matching TRBD1. Germline CDR1 is MNHEY and CDR2 is SVGEGT. This CDR3 has 13 amino acids. The CDR3 sequence: CASSSAGTGNPHF. The CDR3 DNA follows: TGTGCCAGCAGTTCCGCCGGGACAGGGAACCCGCACTTT.

This clonotype occurred many times. V and J are TRBV7-8 and TRBJ2-5; D is tentatively TRBD1 or TRBD2 (5 bases each). The CDR3 length is 14 residues. Germline assignment: CDR1 SGHVS and CDR2 FQNEAQ. The germline V and J ends were trimmed by 3 bases and 4 bases, with 12 bases remaining between them. CDR3: CASSLVLGTETQYF. CDR3 bases: TGTGCCAGCAGCTTGGTCCTGGGGACAGAGACCCAGTACTTC.

This clonotype was seen at least ten times. This chain uses TRBV6-2 or TRBV6-3 with TRBJ1-6, with 10 bases matching TRBD1. The CDR3 has 20 residues. V trimming: 5 bases; J trimming: 7 bases; junction bases outside the gene matches: 20. Looked up from germline, CDR1 is MNHEY and CDR2 is SVGEGT. In DNA form, the CDR3 reads TGTGCCAGCAGTCTCACAGTCGGCTTCCGAAGGACAGGGGGGAATTCACCCCTCCACTTT. It translates to CASSLTVGFRRTGGNSPLHF.

The sample holds many counts of this clonotype. The V and J genes are TRBV11-3 and TRBJ2-7; TRBD2 agrees at 15 bases. Germline loops: CDR1 SGHNT, CDR2 YENEEA. V lost 5 bases and J lost 9; bases outside the gene matches: 20. The CDR3 runs 19 residues. The CDR3 loop is CASSRPGTSGRSPLRGQYF. The CDR3 DNA sequence: TGTGCCAGCAGCCGCCCCGGGACTAGCGGGAGGAGCCCACTAAGAGGGCAGTACTTC. The whole variable domain, remainder taken from reference TRBV11-3 and TRBJ2-7, is EAGVVQSPRYKIIEKKQPVAFWCNPISGHNTLYWYLQNLGQGPELLIRYENEEAVDDSQLPKDRFSAERLKGVDSTLKIQPAELGDSAVYLCASSRPGTSGRSPLRGQYFGPGTRLTVT.

This clonotype was counted between two and nine times. The chain links TRBV11-2 to TRBJ2-7; D unclear. Germline loops: CDR1 SGHAT, CDR2 FQNNGV. The V end lost 5 bases, the J end lost 7 bases, and 21 bases lay between the germline ends. The length of the CDR3 is 15 residues. The CDR3 bases are TGTGCCAGCAGCCCCTTCCCAGGTATCAACTCGGAGCAGTACTTC. It specifies CASSPFPGINSEQYF.

The table lists this clonotype with many counts. CDR3 protein: CASSSEGQGRLYEQYF. The CDR3 nucleotides are TGTGCCAGCAGTTCCGAGGGACAGGGACGACTTTACGAGCAGTACTTC. The chain has TRBV12-3 or TRBV12-4 and TRBJ2-7, with 9 bases identical to TRBD1. V lost 4 bases to trimming and J lost 4 bases; unmatched junction nucleotides: 11. CDR3 length equals 16 residues.

This clonotype has at least ten counts. The chain has TRBV7-2 and TRBJ2-2; D may be TRBD2 (6 bases). Between the trimmed V and J ends, which lost 5 bases and 4 bases, there was a span of 17 bases. Looked up from germline, CDR1 is SGHTA and CDR2 is FQGNSA. The CDR3 loop spans 16 amino acids. CDR3 loop: CASSRPSQGLTGELFF. The CDR3 DNA reads as TGTGCCAGCAGCCGTCCCTCCCAGGGACTCACCGGGGAGCTGTTTTTT.

This clonotype has ten or more counts. The gene calls are TRBV6-2 or TRBV6-3 and TRBJ1-5; D remains ambiguous. CDR1 and CDR2 from the germline V gene are MNHEY and SVGEGT. The V end lost 6 bases, the J end lost 3 bases, and 24 bases lay between the germline ends. The CDR3 extends over 18 amino acids. CDR3 bases: TGTGCCAGCAGGCGGAAGGACCGAGCTGTTTCTCACAATCAGCCCCAGCATTTT. This translates into CASRRKDRAVSHNQPQHF.

The rearrangement uses TRBV6-1 and TRBJ2-7; 8 nucleotides align to TRBD1. The CDR3 is 15 residues long. After removal of 5 bases from V and 4 bases from J, the junction contained 10 bases not matched to a gene. Germline-derived CDR1 and CDR2 are MNHNS and SASEGT. CDR3 loop: CASSLGQGRMYEQYF. The CDR3 DNA reads as TGTGCCAGCAGTCTTGGACAGGGAAGAATGTACGAGCAGTACTTC.

This clonotype has a count of ten or more. The chain recombines TRBV30 with TRBJ1-5; no reliable D call. Per germline, CDR1 GTSNPN and CDR2 SVGIG (reference sequence). The CDR3 loop spans 14 amino acids. The V end was cut by 0 bases, the J end by 2 bases, with 8 bases between. The CDR3: CAWSVPRRNQPQHF. In DNA, the CDR3 is TGTGCCTGGAGTGTACCCCGGCGCAATCAGCCCCAGCATTTT.

This clonotype was counted ten times or more. V usage is TRBV12-3 or TRBV12-4 and J usage is TRBJ2-5; 8 nucleotides match TRBD1. V was clipped by 4 bases and J by 3 bases; unmatched bases: 10. The CDR3 contains 16 residues. DNA of the CDR3: TGTGCCAGCAGTTCGCCCCAGGGGGCCGGTAAAGAGACCCAGTACTTC. It encodes CASSSPQGAGKETQYF.

Many counts were recorded for this clonotype. The V and J genes are TRBV6-1 and TRBJ2-7; TRBD1 agrees at 7 bases. The CDR3 length is 17 residues. CDR1 is MNHNS, CDR2 SASEGT, per germline. J lost 2 bases, V lost 4 bases, and 14 bases had no gene match. This CDR3 is CASSARARGPTAYEQYF. The CDR3 DNA reads TGTGCCAGCAGTGCCCGGGCAAGGGGGCCTACTGCCTACGAGCAGTACTTC.

In its sample, this clonotype was seen many times. The chain has TRBV7-3 and TRBJ2-2; no firm D call. Per germline, CDR1 SGHTA and CDR2 FQGTGA. The CDR3 has 13 residues. V was pared by 10 bases and J by 1 base, with 10 bases between. The CDR3 loop reads CATRWGNTGELFF. For the CDR3, the DNA is TGTGCCACCCGTTGGGGGAACACCGGGGAGCTGTTTTTT. Variable domain in full (rest from reference TRBV7-3 and TRBJ2-2): GAGVSQTPSNKVTEKGKYVELRCDPISGHTALYWYRQSLGQGPEFLIYFQGTGAADDSGLPNDRFFAVRPEGSVSTLKIQRTERGDSAVYLCATRWGNTGELFFGEGSRLTVL.

This clonotype came up many times. V and J are TRBV6-2 or TRBV6-3 and TRBJ2-5, with 9 bases matching TRBD1. CDR3 length equals 16 residues. Per the germline V gene, CDR1 is MNHEY and CDR2 is SVGEGT. With 0 bases clipped from V and 3 bases from J, the junction kept 5 bases outside the gene matches. CDR3 nucleotides: TGTGCCAGCAGTTACTCGAGGACAGGGGCAAAAGAGACCCAGTACTTC. Its translation: CASSYSRTGAKETQYF.

The rearrangement joins TRBV12-3 or TRBV12-4 to TRBJ2-5; tentatively, D is TRBD1 (5 bases). The CDR3 length is 13 residues. V gave up 7 bases and J gave up 5 bases, with 14 bases separating them. In DNA, the CDR3 is TGTGCCAGCACCCTGGACATTGGTGAGACCCAGTACTTC. Residues: CASTLDIGETQYF.

This chain links TRBV11-2 with TRBJ1-5; D is uncertain. Germline loops: CDR1 SGHAT, CDR2 FQNNGV. This CDR3 is 16 amino acids long. With 4 bases removed from V and 3 bases from J, the gap between germline ends came to 16 bases. The CDR3 nucleotides read TGTGCCAGCAGCTACGGGTCGGGGAGGAACAATCAGCCCCAGCATTTT. It translates to CASSYGSGRNNQPQHF.

There are many counts of this clonotype. This chain links TRBV6-1 with TRBJ1-2, with D unresolved. CDR1 is MNHNS, CDR2 SASEGT, per germline. The germline V and J ends were trimmed by 0 bases and 2 bases, with 16 bases remaining between them. This CDR3 region has 17 residues. CDR3 in DNA: TGTGCCAGCAGTGAAGCCGGGTGGAGGGTAGGCAACTATGGCTACACCTTC. Protein sequence: CASSEAGWRVGNYGYTF.

This clonotype appeared many times. The chain couples TRBV29-1 to TRBJ1-2; D might be TRBD1 (5 bases). The CDR3 covers 12 residues. V gave up 8 bases and J gave up 6 bases, with 16 bases separating them. From germline, CDR1 is SQVTM and CDR2 ANQGSEA. The chain's CDR3 is CSSEDIVHGYTF. As DNA, the CDR3 is TGCAGCTCAGAGGACATTGTGCATGGCTACACCTTC.

The chain links TRBV18 to TRBJ1-6; weak D call: TRBD1 (5 bases). Deletions cut 2 bases from V and 8 bases from J, with 10 bases between. Germline CDR1 and CDR2: KGHSH and LQKENI. CDR3 length: 14 residues. CDR3 in DNA: TGTGCCAGCTCACCAGAGGGAGGGGATTCACCCCTCCACTTT. As protein: CASSPEGGDSPLHF.

At least ten counts were recorded for this clonotype. DNA of the CDR3: TGCGCCAGCAGCGTGGGGGACTACGAGCAGTACTTC. Amino acids: CASSVGDYEQYF. This rearrangement joins TRBV5-1 to TRBJ2-7; the D gene could be TRBD1 or TRBD2 (5 bases each). The CDR3 is 12 amino acids. The V gene lost 4 bases and the J gene lost 3 bases, with 8 bases spanning the gap. From germline, CDR1 is SGHRS and CDR2 YFSETQ.

The chain has TRBV4-2 and TRBJ2-2; D possibly corresponds to TRBD1 (5 bases). The CDR3 is 14 amino acids. Trimming shortened V by 0 bases and J by 6 bases, and 8 bases separated the two germline ends. Germline CDR1 is LGHNA and CDR2 is YNFKEQ. CDR3 nucleotide sequence: TGTGCCAGCAGCCAAGATGGGGCTTCCGGGGAGCTGTTTTTT. Residues: CASSQDGASGELFF.

This clonotype has ten or more counts. The chain joins TRBV7-2 to TRBJ1-5; 9 bases fit TRBD1. After removal of 5 bases from V and 2 bases from J, the junction contained 7 bases not matched to a gene. Germline-derived CDR1 and CDR2 are SGHTA and FQGNSA. The CDR3 sequence is 16 residues long. CDR3 sequence: CASSRGTGIGNQPQHF. CDR3 DNA: TGTGCCAGCAGCAGGGGGACAGGGATTGGCAATCAGCCCCAGCATTTT. Variable domain in full (rest from reference TRBV7-2 and TRBJ1-5): GAGVSQSPSNKVTEKGKDVELRCDPISGHTALYWYRQSLGQGLEFLIYFQGNSAPDKSGLPSDRFSAERTGGSVSTLTIQRTQQEDSAVYLCASSRGTGIGNQPQHFGDGTRLSIL.

This chain joins TRBV12-3 or TRBV12-4 and TRBJ2-7; 8 positions agree with TRBD2. Trimming cost V 5 bases and J 5 bases; bases outside gene matches: 5. The CDR3 covers 13 residues. DNA for the CDR3: TGTGCCAGCAGTCCGACTAGCGCCAACGAGCAGTACTTC. Translating it yields CASSPTSANEQYF.